This T cell receptor (beta chain) was recorded in a study of T cells after yellow fever vaccination. Study information: Preparation of the low-cell-number fractions used SMART-Seq v4 Ultra Low Input.

Per germline, CDR1 GTSNPN and CDR2 SVGIG (reference sequence). The ends were cut back, 4 bases at V and 0 bases at J, with 7 bases in the middle. CDR3 length equals 13 residues. TCRdb reanalysed the 5' RACE reads using MiXCR and keeps one entry per CDR3 protein. The sample includes some 600,000 distinct CDR3 sequences, 9% to 15% seen only once; the top ten take under 15%. This clonotype was recorded a few times. The antigen is unknown. General study points: Any FACS-sorted repertoire could hold abundant clonotypes that contaminate it from the bulk population.

The V and J genes are TRBV30 and TRBJ2-1; D remains unclear. The sequence was obtained from a man younger than 40 who received the YFV17D yellow fever vaccine. Sequenced here: PBMCs, sampled on the day of the yellow fever booster vaccination. CDR3 protein: CAWTKSSYNEQFF. Written as DNA, the CDR3 is TGTGCCTGGACAAAGAGCTCCTACAATGAGCAGTTCTTC.